A single T cell receptor beta chain is shown here with its context. This record comes from a study of T cell changes during pregnancy in multiple sclerosis. Profiled with immunoSEQ multiplex PCR; TCRdb holds only in-frame clones, not every one. Of roughly 100,000 clones in the sample, roughly nine tenths were seen once. Trimming removed 4 bases from V and 7 bases from J; junction bases left unmatched: 10. The CDR3 contains 14 residues. Looked up from germline, CDR1 is SQVTM and CDR2 is ANQGSEA. This TCR was recovered from a female donor with multiple sclerosis, enrolled in a pregnancy study. The genes are TRBV29-1 and TRBJ2-1; 7 bases are shared with TRBD2. The material was peripheral blood, obtained after pregnancy. The CDR3 reads CSVVVLLAPNEQFF. DNA for the CDR3: TGCAGCGTTGTAGTACTACTAGCGCCTAATGAGCAGTTCTTC.